This T cell receptor (beta chain) is drawn from a study of CD8+ T cells in alopecia areata. Study-wide results and limits: Especially in alopecia totalis/universalis, lesional scalp showed greater clonality than normal scalp did. In patients, TCRs were shared less clearly than in mice, and HLA may possibly be involved.

About this clone: Antigen unknown.

Investigators sorted PBMCs to obtain both CD4+ and CD8+ T cells. RNA extraction and reverse transcription yielded cDNA as sequencing template. Data came from immunoSEQ multiplex PCR; TCRdb stores just in-frame clones and leaves some out. The sample has roughly 200,000 clones; about 61% are singletons. This CDR3 comprises 13 residues. The V end was cut by 3 bases, the J end by 11 bases, with 17 bases between. Germline CDR1 and CDR2: LNHNV and YYDKDF (reference sequence). The source is a human donor in good health. The rearrangement uses TRBV15 and TRBJ2-7, with unresolved D. The sequencing input was CD8+ T cells sorted from blood. CDR3 sequence reads: CATSSQNGPTEYF. CDR3 DNA sequence: TGTGCCACCAGCAGCCAAAACGGGCCGACTGAGTACTTC.